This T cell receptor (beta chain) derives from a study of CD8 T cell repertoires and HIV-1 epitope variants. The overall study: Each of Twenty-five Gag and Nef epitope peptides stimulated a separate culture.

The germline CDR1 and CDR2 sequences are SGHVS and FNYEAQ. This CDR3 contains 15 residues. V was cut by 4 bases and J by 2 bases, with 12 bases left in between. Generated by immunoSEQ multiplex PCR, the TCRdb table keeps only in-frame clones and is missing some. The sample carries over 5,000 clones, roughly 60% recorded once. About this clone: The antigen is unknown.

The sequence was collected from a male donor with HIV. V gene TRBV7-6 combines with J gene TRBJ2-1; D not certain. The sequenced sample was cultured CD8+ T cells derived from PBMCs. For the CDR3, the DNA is TGTGCCAGCAGCTCGGACCGGGCCCCCTACAATGAGCAGTTCTTC. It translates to CASSSDRAPYNEQFF. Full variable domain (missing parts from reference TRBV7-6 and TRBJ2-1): GAGVSQSPRYKVTKRGQDVALRCDPISGHVSLYWYRQALGQGPEFLTYFNYEAQQDKSGLPNDRFSAERPEGSISTLTIQRTEQRDSAMYRCASSSDRAPYNEQFFGPGTRLTVL.